These 9 T cell receptor beta chains originate from one sample sequenced in a study of blood T cell repertoires in COVID-19. Assay: immunoSEQ multiplex PCR; the TCRdb copy retains only in-frame clones and omits some. The sample includes over 250,000 clones, around 87% of them seen just once. Specimen: PBMCs or T cells enriched from blood (not recorded which). The receptor set was obtained from a woman aged 25-40 years who had recovered from COVID-19.

V and J are TRBV29-1 and TRBJ1-2, with TRBD1 matching 12 bases. The CDR3 length is 15 residues. Germline V CDR1 and CDR2: SQVTM, ANQGSEA. Trimming took 6 bases from V and 3 from J; bases not matched to a gene: 8. The CDR3 reads CSVWGGTGGHYGYTF. The DNA of the CDR3 is TGCAGCGTCTGGGGCGGGACAGGGGGCCACTATGGCTACACCTTC. The full variable domain, completed using reference TRBV29-1 and TRBJ1-2, is SAVISQKPSRDICQRGTSLTIQCQVDSQVTMMFWYRQQPGQSLTLIATANQGSEATYESGFVIDKFPISRPNLTFSTLTVSNMSPEDSSIYLCSVWGGTGGHYGYTFGSGTRLTVV.

This sequence joins TRBV6-5 and TRBJ1-2, with a possible D match to TRBD1 (6 bases). Looked up from germline, CDR1 is MNHEY and CDR2 is SVGAGI. The V gene lost 2 bases and the J gene lost 4 bases, with 11 bases spanning the gap. This CDR3 spans 14 amino acids. The CDR3 DNA sequence: TGTGCCAGCAGTTACGTCGGGGGGGCCTATGGCTACACCTTC. It translates to CASSYVGGAYGYTF.

The chain uses TRBV7-2 and TRBJ1-2; 10 positions agree with TRBD1. Trimming removed 6 bases from V and 5 bases from J; junction bases left unmatched: 9. Germline V gene lookup returns CDR1 SGHTA and CDR2 FQGNSA. The CDR3 runs to 15 residues. CDR3 protein: CASSSLRDRGYGYTF. The CDR3 DNA reads TGTGCCAGCAGTTCTCTCCGGGACAGGGGATATGGCTACACCTTC. Based on the CDR3 plus reference TRBV7-2 and TRBJ1-2, the full variable domain is GAGVSQSPSNKVTEKGKDVELRCDPISGHTALYWYRQSLGQGLEFLIYFQGNSAPDKSGLPSDRFSAERTGGSVSTLTIQRTQQEDSAVYLCASSSLRDRGYGYTFGSGTRLTVV.

The chain uses TRBV6-5 and TRBJ1-1; TRBD1 matches 8 bases. V lost 6 bases and J lost 3; bases outside the gene matches: 6. This CDR3 is built from 14 residues. Germline CDR1 and CDR2: MNHEY and SVGAGI. This chain's CDR3 is CASSRGPEYTEAFF. The CDR3, as DNA: TGTGCCAGCAGCAGGGGGCCAGAGTACACTGAAGCTTTCTTT.

This chain joins TRBV14 and TRBJ2-3; a possible D gene is TRBD1 (6 bases). Trimming took off 0 bases at V and 0 bases at J, with 13 bases between the two ends. The CDR3 extends over 17 amino acids. The V gene's germline CDR1 is SGHDN and CDR2 FVKESK. CDR3 DNA: TGTGCCAGCAGCCAAGAGCCGGGACACTGGAGCACAGATACGCAGTATTTT. This gives the protein CASSQEPGHWSTDTQYF.

The rearrangement links TRBV7-9 to TRBJ2-5; TRBD2 agrees at 7 bases. This CDR3 spans 16 amino acids. With V trimmed by 3 bases and J by 0 bases, 7 bases remained unmatched. CDR1 is SEHNR, CDR2 FQNEAQ, per germline (reference sequence). The CDR3 protein is CASSFIGGGYQETQYF. CDR3 sequence (DNA): TGTGCCAGCAGCTTTATCGGGGGAGGGTACCAAGAGACCCAGTACTTC.

V usage is TRBV7-2 and J usage is TRBJ2-7, with 9 bases aligning to TRBD2. Per the germline V gene, CDR1 is SGHTA and CDR2 is FQGNSA. The CDR3 has 13 amino acids. The trim removed 8 bases at V and 3 bases at J, leaving 5 bases unmatched. In DNA form, the CDR3 reads TGTGCCAGCGGTCTGCGGGGGGGCTACGAGCAGTACTTC. Translating it yields CASGLRGGYEQYF.

This chain joins TRBV11-2 and TRBJ1-2; TRBD1 matches 7 bases. The CDR3 extends over 13 amino acids. With V trimmed by 4 bases and J by 4 bases, 3 bases remained unmatched. In germline, CDR1 is SGHAT, CDR2 FQNNGV. CDR3 in amino acids: CASSSGGGYGYTF. The CDR3 DNA is TGTGCCAGCAGCTCAGGGGGAGGCTATGGCTACACCTTC.

This sequence joins TRBV6-2 or TRBV6-3 and TRBJ1-1; D remains unclear. This CDR3 spans 14 amino acids. Trimming took off 6 bases at V and 7 bases at J, with 18 bases between the two ends. Germline CDR1 MNHEY, CDR2 SVGEGT. The CDR3 region has the DNA TGTGCCAGCAGCTATGGCCAGACACCTCATGAAGCTTTCTTT. Translating it yields CASSYGQTPHEAFF.